This T cell receptor (beta chain) was recorded in a study of shared clonotypes between healthy human individuals. As for this clone: The antigen is not known.

Terminally differentiated effector memory CD45RA+ cells were excluded from the naive CD8 cells, which were CD45RO-negative and positively selected for CCR7. Study outcomes and limitations: In having few donors, the study represented limited genetic and exposure-history diversity.

Here immunoSEQ multiplex PCR was the method, and the copy in TCRdb shows in-frame clones only, minus some. The sample lists about 2.2 million clones; around 93% were seen once. Sequenced sample: naive CD8+ T cells from PBMCs. This TCR derives from a man aged 18 to 29 in good health. Some clones in this sample may be carry-over from other donors' samples.

DNA of the CDR3: TGTGCCAGCAGCCCGGGACAGGCCGTGAGGGCCAAAAACATTCAGTACTTC. As protein: CASSPGQAVRAKNIQYF. The chain carries TRBV2 and TRBJ2-4; 8 bases match TRBD1. Germline V gives CDR1 SNHLY, CDR2 FYNNEI. J lost 1 base, V lost 6 bases, and 11 bases had no gene match. CDR3 size: 17 residues.